This entry is about one T cell receptor (beta chain). What it binds is unknown. The data originate from a study of a mutant IDH1 vaccine in newly diagnosed glioma. Method: immunoSEQ multiplex PCR; TCRdb's copy keeps in-frame clones and lacks some. Here the sample spans tens of thousands of clones, about 77% being singletons. Points from the study as a whole: Vaccine-induced responses were seen in under 95% of patients, spanning several MHC alleles.

The time point was: week 5, during vaccination. Every vaccine dose comprised 300 ug of mutant IDH1 20-mer peptide plus topical imiquimod. The V gene lost 5 bases and the J gene lost 6 bases, with 18 bases spanning the gap. The CDR3 loop spans 15 amino acids. Germline CDR1 reads SGHRS; CDR2 reads YFSETQ. V and J are TRBV5-1 and TRBJ2-1, with a tentative D call TRBD2 (6 bases). The TCR sequence derives from a woman in her thirties or forties with glioma. The sequences come from PBMCs, collected from a glioma patient whose treatment included an IDH1 peptide vaccine. This CDR3 is CASSSRTGVINEQFF. In DNA, the CDR3 is TGCGCCAGCAGTTCAAGGACGGGGGTAATCAATGAGCAGTTCTTC.